The 3 T cell receptor beta chains given below trace back to one sample, sequenced in a study of blood T cell repertoires in COVID-19 (TCRdb year 2020). The library was generated by the immunoSEQ multiplex PCR assay. TCRdb retrieved this table from immuneACCESS and kept in-frame rearrangements only. Not all clones are present; in checked studies, unresolved V genes account for under half, and no reason is known for the remainder. Across this sample there are about 300,000 clones, with roughly 86% seen only once. The top ten hold 1.3% of the sample. Sequenced material: peripheral blood. Receptors were obtained from a man in his 70s with acute or convalescent COVID-19.

This clone appeared a single time. This chain connects TRBV15 to TRBJ2-3, with 9 bases fitting TRBD1. Germline V lookup: CDR1 LNHNV, CDR2 YYDKDF (reference sequence). V shed 2 bases, J shed 2 bases, and the junction held 8 bases outside the gene matches. This CDR3 spans 17 amino acids. CDR3 residues: CATSRNRGRGNTDTQYF. CDR3 bases: TGTGCCACCAGCAGAAACAGGGGGCGAGGTAACACAGATACGCAGTATTTT.

This chain links TRBV11-2 with TRBJ2-1; TRBD2 matches 8 bases. The CDR3 length is 16 residues. V shed 4 bases and J 7 bases; nucleotides not matched to a gene: 12. CDR1 SGHAT and CDR2 FQNNGV come from the germline V gene. CDR3 nucleotides: TGTGCCAGCAGCTCGGGACTAGTCGTTATAAGGAATGAGCAGTTCTTC. The encoded protein is CASSSGLVVIRNEQFF. Combining the CDR3 with reference TRBV11-2 and TRBJ2-1 gives the whole variable domain EAGVAQSPRYKIIEKRQSVAFWCNPISGHATLYWYQQILGQGPKLLIQFQNNGVVDDSQLPKDRFSAERLKGVDSTLKIQPAKLEDSAVYLCASSSGLVVIRNEQFFGPGTRLTVL.

The V and J genes are TRBV9 and TRBJ1-6, with D uncertain. Between the trimmed V and J ends, which lost 0 bases and 0 bases, there was a span of 7 bases. This CDR3 has 16 amino acids. Germline CDR1 SGDLS, CDR2 YYNGEE. The chain's CDR3 is CASSVGHSSYNSPLHF. The CDR3, as DNA: TGTGCCAGCAGCGTAGGACATAGCTCCTATAATTCACCCCTCCACTTT.